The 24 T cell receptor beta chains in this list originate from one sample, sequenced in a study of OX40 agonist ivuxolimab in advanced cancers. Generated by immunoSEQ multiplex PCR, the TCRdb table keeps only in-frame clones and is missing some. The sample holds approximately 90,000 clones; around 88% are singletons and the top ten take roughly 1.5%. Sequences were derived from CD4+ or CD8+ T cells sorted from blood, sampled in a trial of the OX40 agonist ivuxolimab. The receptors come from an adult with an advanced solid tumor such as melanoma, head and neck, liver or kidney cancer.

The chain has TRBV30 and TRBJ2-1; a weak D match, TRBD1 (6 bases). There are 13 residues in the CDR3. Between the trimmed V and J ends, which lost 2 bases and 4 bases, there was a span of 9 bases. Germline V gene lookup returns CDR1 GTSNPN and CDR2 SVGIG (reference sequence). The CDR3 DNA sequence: TGTGCCTGGAGTCAAGGGACATACAATGAGCAGTTCTTC. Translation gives CAWSQGTYNEQFF. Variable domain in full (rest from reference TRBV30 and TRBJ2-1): SQTIHQWPATLVQPVGSPLSLECTVEGTSNPNLYWYRQAAGRGLQLLFYSVGIGQISSEVPQNLSASRPQDRQFILSSKKLLLSDSGFYLCAWSQGTYNEQFFGPGTRLTVL.

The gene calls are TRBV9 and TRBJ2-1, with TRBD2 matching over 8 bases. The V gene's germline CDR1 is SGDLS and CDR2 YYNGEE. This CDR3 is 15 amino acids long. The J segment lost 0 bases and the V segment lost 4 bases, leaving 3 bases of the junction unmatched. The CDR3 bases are TGTGCCAGCAGCTCAGCGGGAGCCTCCTACAATGAGCAGTTCTTC. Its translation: CASSSAGASYNEQFF.

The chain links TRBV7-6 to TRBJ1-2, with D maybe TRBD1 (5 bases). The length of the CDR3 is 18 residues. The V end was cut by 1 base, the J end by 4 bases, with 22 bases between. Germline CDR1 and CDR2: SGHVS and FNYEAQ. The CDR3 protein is CASSLGRGGSSTSYGYTF. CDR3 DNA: TGTGCCAGCAGCTTAGGTCGCGGGGGTTCCTCCACTAGCTATGGCTACACCTTC.

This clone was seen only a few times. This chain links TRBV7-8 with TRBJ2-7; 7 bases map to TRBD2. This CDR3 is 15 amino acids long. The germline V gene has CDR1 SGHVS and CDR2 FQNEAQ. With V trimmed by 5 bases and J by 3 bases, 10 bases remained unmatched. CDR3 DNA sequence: TGTGCCAGCAGCCCACGGAGCGGGGAGCACTACGAGCAGTACTTC. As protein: CASSPRSGEHYEQYF.

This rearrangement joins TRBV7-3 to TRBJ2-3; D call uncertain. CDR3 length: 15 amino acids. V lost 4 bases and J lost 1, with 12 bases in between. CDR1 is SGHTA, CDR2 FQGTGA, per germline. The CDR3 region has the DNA TGTGCCAGCAGCTCCTCTTTATTGGGCACAGATACGCAGTATTTT. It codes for CASSSSLLGTDTQYF.

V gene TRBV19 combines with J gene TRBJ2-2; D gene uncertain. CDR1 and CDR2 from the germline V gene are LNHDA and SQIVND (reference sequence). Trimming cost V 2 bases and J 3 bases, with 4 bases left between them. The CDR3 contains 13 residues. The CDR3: CASSISDTGELFF. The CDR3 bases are TGTGCCAGTAGTATATCGGACACCGGGGAGCTGTTTTTT.

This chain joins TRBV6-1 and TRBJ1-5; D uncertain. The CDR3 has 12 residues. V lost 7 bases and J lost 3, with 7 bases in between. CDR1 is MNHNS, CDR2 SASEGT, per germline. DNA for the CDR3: TGTGCCAGCAATAAACCCAATCAGCCCCAGCATTTT. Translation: CASNKPNQPQHF.

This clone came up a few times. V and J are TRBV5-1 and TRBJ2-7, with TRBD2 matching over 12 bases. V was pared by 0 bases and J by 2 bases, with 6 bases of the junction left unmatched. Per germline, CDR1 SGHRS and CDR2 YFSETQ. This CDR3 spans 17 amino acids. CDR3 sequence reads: CASSLGPTSGRTYEQYF. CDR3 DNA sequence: TGCGCCAGCAGCTTGGGCCCTACTAGCGGGAGGACCTACGAGCAGTACTTC.

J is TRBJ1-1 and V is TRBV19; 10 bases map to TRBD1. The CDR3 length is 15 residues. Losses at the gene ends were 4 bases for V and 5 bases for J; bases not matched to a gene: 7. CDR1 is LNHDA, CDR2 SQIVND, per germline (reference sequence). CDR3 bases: TGTGCCAGTAGTAGGGACAGGGGTTTAGGGACTGAAGCTTTCTTT. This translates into CASSRDRGLGTEAFF.

The CDR3 bases are TGCGCCAGCAGCCAAGATTCAGGGAACACCGGGGAGCTGTTTTTT. Amino acids: CASSQDSGNTGELFF. V and J are TRBV4-3 and TRBJ2-2; D not resolved. The CDR3 runs to 15 residues. CDR1 is LGHNA and CDR2 is YSLEER in the germline V gene. The V and J ends lost 0 bases and 1 base respectively, with 6 bases between them.

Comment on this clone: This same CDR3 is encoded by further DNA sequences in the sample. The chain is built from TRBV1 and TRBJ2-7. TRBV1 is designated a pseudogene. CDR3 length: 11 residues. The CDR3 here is CTSSQGYEQYF. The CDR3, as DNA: TGTACCAGCAGCCAGGGGTACGAGCAGTACTTC.

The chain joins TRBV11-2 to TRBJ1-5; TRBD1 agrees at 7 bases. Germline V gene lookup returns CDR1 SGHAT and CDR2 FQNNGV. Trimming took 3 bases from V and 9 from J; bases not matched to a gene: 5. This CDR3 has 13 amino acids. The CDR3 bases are TGTGCCAGCAGCTTCCGACAGGGTCTGCCCCAGCATTTT. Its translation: CASSFRQGLPQHF.

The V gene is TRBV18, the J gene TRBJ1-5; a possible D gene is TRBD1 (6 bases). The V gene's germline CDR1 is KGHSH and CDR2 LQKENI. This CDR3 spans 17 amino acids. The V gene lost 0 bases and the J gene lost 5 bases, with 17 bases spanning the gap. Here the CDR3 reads CASSPPPGAFGDQPQHF. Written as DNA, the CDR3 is TGTGCCAGCTCACCACCCCCAGGGGCCTTTGGAGATCAGCCCCAGCATTTT.

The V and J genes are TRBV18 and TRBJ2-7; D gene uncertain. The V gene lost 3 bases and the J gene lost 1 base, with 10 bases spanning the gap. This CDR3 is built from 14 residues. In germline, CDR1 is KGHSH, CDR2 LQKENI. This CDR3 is CASSPDSSSYEQYF. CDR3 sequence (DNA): TGTGCCAGCTCACCCGACTCTTCGTCCTACGAGCAGTACTTC.

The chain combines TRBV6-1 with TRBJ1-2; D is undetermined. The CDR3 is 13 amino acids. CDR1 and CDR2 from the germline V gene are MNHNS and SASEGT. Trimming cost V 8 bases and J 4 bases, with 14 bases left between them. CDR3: CASVRLPGYGYTF. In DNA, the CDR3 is TGTGCCAGCGTCAGGCTACCCGGCTATGGCTACACCTTC.

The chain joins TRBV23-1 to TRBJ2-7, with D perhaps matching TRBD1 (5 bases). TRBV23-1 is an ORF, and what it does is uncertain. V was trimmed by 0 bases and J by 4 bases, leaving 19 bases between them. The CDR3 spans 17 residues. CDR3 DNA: TGCGCCAGCAGTCAATCGTCGTCAGGGCGGAGTGAGTACGAGCAGTACTTC. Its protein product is CASSQSSSGRSEYEQYF.

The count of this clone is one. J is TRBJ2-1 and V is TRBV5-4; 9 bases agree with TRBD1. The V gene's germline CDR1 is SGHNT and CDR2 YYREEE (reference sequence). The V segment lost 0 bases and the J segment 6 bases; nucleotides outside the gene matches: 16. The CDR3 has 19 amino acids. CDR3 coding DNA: TGTGCCAGCAGCTTGGAAGTATTCCTTGGGGACAGGGTTGCCAATGAGCAGTTCTTC. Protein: CASSLEVFLGDRVANEQFF. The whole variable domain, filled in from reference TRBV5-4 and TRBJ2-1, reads ETGVTQSPTHLIKTRGQQVTLRCSSQSGHNTVSWYQQALGQGPQFIFQYYREEENGRGNFPPRFSGLQFPNYSSELNVNALELDDSALYLCASSLEVFLGDRVANEQFFGPGTRLTVL.

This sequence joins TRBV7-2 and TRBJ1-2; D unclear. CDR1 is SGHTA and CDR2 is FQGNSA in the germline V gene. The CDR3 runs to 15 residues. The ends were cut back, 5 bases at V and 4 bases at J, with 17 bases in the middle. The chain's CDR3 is CASSLYPARGYGYTF. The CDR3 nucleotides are TGTGCCAGCAGCCTCTACCCGGCACGGGGCTATGGCTACACCTTC.

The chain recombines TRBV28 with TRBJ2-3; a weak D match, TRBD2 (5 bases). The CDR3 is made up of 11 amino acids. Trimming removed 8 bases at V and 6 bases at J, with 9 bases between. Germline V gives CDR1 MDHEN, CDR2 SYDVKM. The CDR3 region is CASESGDTQYF. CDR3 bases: TGTGCCAGCGAGTCGGGGGATACGCAGTATTTT. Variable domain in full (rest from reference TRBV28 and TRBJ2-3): DVKVTQSSRYLVKRTGEKVFLECVQDMDHENMFWYRQDPGLGLRLIYFSYDVKMKEKGDIPEGYSVSREKKERFSLILESASTNQTSMYLCASESGDTQYFGPGTRLTVL.

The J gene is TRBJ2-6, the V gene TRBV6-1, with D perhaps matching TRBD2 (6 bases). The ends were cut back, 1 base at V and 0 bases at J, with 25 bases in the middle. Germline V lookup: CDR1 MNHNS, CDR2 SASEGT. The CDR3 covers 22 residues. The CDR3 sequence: CASSEVWGRSLALSSGANVLTF. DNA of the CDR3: TGTGCCAGCAGTGAAGTATGGGGGAGGTCCCTCGCCTTAAGCTCTGGGGCCAACGTCCTGACTTTC.

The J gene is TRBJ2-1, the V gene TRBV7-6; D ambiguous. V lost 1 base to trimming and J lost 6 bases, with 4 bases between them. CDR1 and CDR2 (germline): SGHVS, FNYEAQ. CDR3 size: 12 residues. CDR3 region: CASSLDGNEQFF. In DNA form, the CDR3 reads TGTGCCAGCAGCTTAGATGGCAATGAGCAGTTCTTC.

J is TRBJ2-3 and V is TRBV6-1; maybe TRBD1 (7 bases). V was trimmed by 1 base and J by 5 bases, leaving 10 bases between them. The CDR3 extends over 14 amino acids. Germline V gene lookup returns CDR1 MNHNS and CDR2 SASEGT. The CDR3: CASSEGQGGDTQYF. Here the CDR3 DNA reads TGTGCCAGCAGTGAAGGTCAGGGGGGAGATACGCAGTATTTT.

CDR3: CATTQDTKANYGYTF. The CDR3 nucleotides read TGTGCCACCACCCAAGACACCAAAGCTAACTATGGCTACACCTTC. The chain couples TRBV15 to TRBJ1-2, with D uncertain. V gave up 7 bases and J gave up 0 bases, with 15 bases separating them. Germline lookup yields CDR1 LNHNV and CDR2 YYDKDF (reference sequence). The CDR3 is 15 amino acids.

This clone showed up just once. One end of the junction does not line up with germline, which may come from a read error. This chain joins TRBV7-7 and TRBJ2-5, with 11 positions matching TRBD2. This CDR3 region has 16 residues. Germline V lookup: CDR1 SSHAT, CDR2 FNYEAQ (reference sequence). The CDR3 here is CASSLGGSGGAETQYF. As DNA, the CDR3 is TGTGCTAGCAGCTTAGGTGGTAGCGGGGGGGCCGAGACCCAGTACTTC.